This T cell receptor beta chain was recorded in a study of identical twins (dated by TCRdb to between 2015 and 2016). Some background on the complete study: To test whether fetal clonotypes persist, this study deep-sequenced TCR alpha and beta repertoires from monozygotic twins, from unrelated adults of various ages, and from cord blood. To rule out contamination, the twin experiments were replicated at different times with different library preparation protocols.

Every donor in the study was a healthy Caucasian. Three pairs of female monozygotic twins, all aged about 18 to 30 years, were included in the twin cohort. Peripheral blood mononuclear cells were used as the source from which RNA for TCR libraries was isolated. The CDR3 numbers 15 residues from cysteine through phenylalanine. The DNA shown is the 45-base CDR3, in frame from base 1. V lost 0 bases and J lost 4 bases, and the count of bases not matched to a germline gene is 6. Reading the germline V gene gives CDR1 SGHRS and CDR2 YFSETQ. The library was made by 5' RACE. The sample was run on an Illumina HiSeq 2000. Template switching introduced a universal primer binding site; the final cDNA contained a unique molecular identifier, enabling accurate counting of TCR cDNA molecules. Specific primers in the conserved constant-segment region were used to synthesize first-strand cDNA for TCR alpha and beta chains. To control for contamination, every cDNA library carried two barcodes: a SMART-Mk sample barcode plus Illumina barcodes. Two successive PCR steps introduced TruSeq adapter sequences along with Illumina sample barcodes. The Illumina HiSeq platform was used with custom primers to sequence TCR alpha and beta cDNA libraries. In the paper's pipeline: Unique molecular identifiers were extracted from raw reads with MiGEC, and CDR3 positions were determined with MiXCR. For each individual, recombination models were inferred using an EM algorithm with the repgenHMM and IGoR tools. The analysis of shared clonotypes was done with the tcR package in R, with sharing normalized by the product of cloneset sizes. To study raw recombination free of thymic and clonal selection effects, out-of-frame nonproductive sequences were analyzed. TCRdb reprocessing: public reads trimmed at Q25 with fastp, clones called with MiXCR, in-frame beta chains kept. Identical CDR3 proteins give one entry, which carries the most common genes and DNA. The V and J calls come from TCRdb's annotation, not from the publication. Present in this sample are 570,000 or so distinct CDR3 sequences, roughly 9.9% of which were seen just once. The ten largest make up approximately 3.2% of the sample.

The full study reports these points: Compared with coincidental sharing between unrelated individuals, out-of-frame TCR alpha sequences shared between twins had an excess of sequences with low generation probability. In monozygotic twins, recombination models systematically underestimated out-of-frame TCR alpha sharing, but the models matched the sharing seen between unrelated individuals. Excess twin sharing in beta out-of-frame sequences was weaker because fewer shared sequences lowered the signal-to-noise ratio. Invariant T cells such as MAIT and iNKT could partly confound zero-insertion analyses, though diverse VJ usage argued against this for most clonotypes. Fewer insertions were carried by abundant cord blood beta clonotypes, a similar but weaker trend appeared in young adult naive repertoires, and no such trend appeared in memory repertoires. Because the same donors could not be followed over many years, conclusions were based on cross-sectional statistical analysis.

About this clonotype itself: The specificity of this receptor is unknown. Per-nucleotide qualities are absent, and no much larger clonotype sits a single base away.

The same data also contributed to another study, on yellow fever vaccine responses in identical twins. The second study's authors report: The T cell response to vaccination in identical twins was reported by the authors to appear partly convergent and partly personalized. In the study, vaccine-responding T cell clones were precisely tracked in identical twins.

In this chain, TRBV5-1 is recombined with TRBJ2-5, with TRBD2 identical over 7 junction bases. Source material: PBMCs. This TCR came from a woman aged 18 to 35 in good health. The sequence in DNA is TGCGCCAGCAGCTTGGACACTAGCGAACTAGAGACCCAGTACTTC. Protein translation: CASSLDTSELETQYF.